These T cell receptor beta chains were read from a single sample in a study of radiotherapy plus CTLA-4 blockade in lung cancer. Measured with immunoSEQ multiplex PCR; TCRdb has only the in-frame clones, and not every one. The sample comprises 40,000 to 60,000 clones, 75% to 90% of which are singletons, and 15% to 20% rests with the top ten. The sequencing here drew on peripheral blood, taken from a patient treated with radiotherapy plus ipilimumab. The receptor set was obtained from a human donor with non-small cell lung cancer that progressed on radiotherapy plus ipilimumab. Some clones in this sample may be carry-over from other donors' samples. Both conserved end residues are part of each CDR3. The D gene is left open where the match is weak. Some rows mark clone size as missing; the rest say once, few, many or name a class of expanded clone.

TGCGCCAGCAGCTTGGAAAGGGCGGGATCTGGGGCCAACGTCCTGACTTTC	CASSLERAGSGANVLTF	TRBV5-1	TRBJ2-6	NA	NA
TGTGCCAGCAGCTTGGGACTAGTCGCAGATACGCAGTATTTT	CASSLGLVADTQYF	TRBV5-8	TRBJ2-3	NA	NA
TGTGCCAGCAGTGAAGGGGTTAGCGGCCAAGGAAAGTATTTT	CASSEGVSGQGKYF	TRBV2	TRBJ2-3	NA	NA
TGTGCCAGCAGCTTGGAGATAAGCTCCTACGAGCAGTACTTC	CASSLEISSYEQYF	TRBV7-9	TRBJ2-7	NA	NA
TGCGCCAGCAGCCCGGAAGGGGGACGAGGCTACACCTTC	CASSPEGGRGYTF	TRBV5-1	TRBJ1-2	NA	NA
TGTGCCAGCAGTGGGACTAGCGGTTACAATGAGCAGTTCTTC	CASSGTSGYNEQFF	TRBV27	TRBJ2-1	NA	TRBD2
TGTGCCAGCAGTGAGACAGCTTTCGGCGGCTACACCTTC	CASSETAFGGYTF	TRBV6-5	TRBJ1-2	NA	NA
TGTGCCAGTAGTATCCTTTCGACAGGGGTGGAGACCCAGTACTTC	CASSILSTGVETQYF	TRBV19	TRBJ2-5	NA	TRBD1
TGCGCCAGCAGCTTGGGCCTCCGGGACAGTTTGTACGAGCAGTACTTC	CASSLGLRDSLYEQYF	TRBV5-1	TRBJ2-7	NA	TRBD1
TGTGCCAGCAAATTGAGTAGCGGGGATACCTACGAGCAGTACTTC	CASKLSSGDTYEQYF	TRBV2	TRBJ2-7	NA	TRBD2
TGTGCCAGTAGTAAAGGACAGGGACAATTTGCTACGCAGTATTTT	CASSKGQGQFATQYF	TRBV19	TRBJ2-3	few	TRBD1
TGTGCCTGGACAACGACAGGGAACACCGGGGAGCTGTTTTTT	CAWTTTGNTGELFF	TRBV30	TRBJ2-2	NA	NA
TGTGCCAGCAGCTTCACCGGGACTACCACCTACGAGCAGTACTTC	CASSFTGTTTYEQYF	TRBV7-8	TRBJ2-7	once	TRBD2
TGTGCCAGCAGTCGTTCCGGGACAATGGAGCAGCCCCAGCATTTT	CASSRSGTMEQPQHF	TRBV6-5	TRBJ1-5	NA	NA
TGTGCCAGCAGCCAAGATCTAGCGGGGGGGTCCTACGAGCAGTACTTC	CASSQDLAGGSYEQYF	TRBV4-2	TRBJ2-7	NA	TRBD2